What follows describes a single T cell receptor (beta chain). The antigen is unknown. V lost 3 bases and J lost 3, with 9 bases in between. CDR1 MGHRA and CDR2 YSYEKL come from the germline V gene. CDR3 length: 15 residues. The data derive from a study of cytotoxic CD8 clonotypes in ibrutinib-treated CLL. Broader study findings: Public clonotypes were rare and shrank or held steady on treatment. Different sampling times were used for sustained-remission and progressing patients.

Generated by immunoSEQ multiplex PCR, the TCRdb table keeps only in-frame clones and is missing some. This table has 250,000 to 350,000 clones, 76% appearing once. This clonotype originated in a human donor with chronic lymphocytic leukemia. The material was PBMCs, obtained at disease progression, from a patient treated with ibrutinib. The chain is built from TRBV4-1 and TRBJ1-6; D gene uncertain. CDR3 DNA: TGCGCCAGCAGCCACAAGGGAAACTATAATTCACCCCTCCACTTT. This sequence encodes CASSHKGNYNSPLHF.